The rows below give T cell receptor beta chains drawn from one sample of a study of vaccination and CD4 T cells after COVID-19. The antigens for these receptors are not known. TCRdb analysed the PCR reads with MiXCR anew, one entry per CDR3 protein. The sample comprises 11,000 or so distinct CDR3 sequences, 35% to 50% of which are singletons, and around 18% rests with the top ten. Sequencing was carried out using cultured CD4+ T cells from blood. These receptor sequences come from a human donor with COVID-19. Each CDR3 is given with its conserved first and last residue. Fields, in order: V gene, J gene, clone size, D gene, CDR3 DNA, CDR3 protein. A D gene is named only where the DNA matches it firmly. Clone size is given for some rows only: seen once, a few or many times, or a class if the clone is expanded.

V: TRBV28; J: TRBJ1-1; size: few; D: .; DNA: TGTGCCAGCAGGTCTCTGGTCACTGAAGCTTTCTTT; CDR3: CASRSLVTEAFF
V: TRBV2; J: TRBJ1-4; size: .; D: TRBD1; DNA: TGTGCCAGCAGTGAGGGCCAGACAGGGGATTCTGAAAAACTGTTTTTT; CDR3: CASSEGQTGDSEKLFF
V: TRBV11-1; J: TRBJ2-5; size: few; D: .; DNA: TGCGCCAGCAGCCCGGGCCGCCGGGGGGCGCAAGAGACCCAGTACTTC; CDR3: CASSPGRRGAQETQYF
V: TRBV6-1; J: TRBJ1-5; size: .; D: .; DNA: TGTGCCAGCAGTGACAGGAGCTTGGGGCCCCAGCATTTT; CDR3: CASSDRSLGPQHF
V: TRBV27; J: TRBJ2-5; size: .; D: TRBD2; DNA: TGTGCCAGCAGTTATCTAAGCGGGGGGCGTAAAGAGACCCAGTACTTC; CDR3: CASSYLSGGRKETQYF
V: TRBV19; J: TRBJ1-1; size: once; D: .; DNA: TGTGCCAGTGCTGAAGGGTTTCCTCCGAACACTGAAGCTTTCTTT; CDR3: CASAEGFPPNTEAFF
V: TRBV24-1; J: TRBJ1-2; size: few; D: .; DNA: TGTGCCACCAGGGAAGGGACTGGCTATGGCTACACCTTC; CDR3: CATREGTGYGYTF
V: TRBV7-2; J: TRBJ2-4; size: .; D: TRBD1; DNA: TGTGCCAGCAGCTGGGGGACAGGGAATGACATTCAGTACTTC; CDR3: CASSWGTGNDIQYF
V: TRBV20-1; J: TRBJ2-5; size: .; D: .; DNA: TGCAGTGCTGATAACACAGGGAAAGAGACCCAGTACTTC; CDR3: CSADNTGKETQYF
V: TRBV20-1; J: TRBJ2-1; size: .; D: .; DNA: TGCAGTGCTAGCGGGGACAATGAGCAGTTCTTC; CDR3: CSASGDNEQFF
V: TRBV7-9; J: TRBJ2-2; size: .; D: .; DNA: TGTGCCAGCAGCTTCGGGGGGAACACCGGGGAGCTGTTTTTT; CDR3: CASSFGGNTGELFF
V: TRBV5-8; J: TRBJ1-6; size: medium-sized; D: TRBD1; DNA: TGTGCCAGCAGCTTGCCCGGGACAGGGCCCTCACCCCTCCACTTT; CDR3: CASSLPGTGPSPLHF
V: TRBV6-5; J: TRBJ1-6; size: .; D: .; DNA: TGTGCCAGCAGTTACGGGGGCAGGAGGGTATCCTATAATTCACCCCTCCACTTT; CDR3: CASSYGGRRVSYNSPLHF
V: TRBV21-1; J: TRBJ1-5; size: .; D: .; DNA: TGTGCCAGCAGCACAAAACAGGGGACAGGGGCCCCGGGCAATCAGCCCCAGCATTTT; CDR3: CASSTKQGTGAPGNQPQHF
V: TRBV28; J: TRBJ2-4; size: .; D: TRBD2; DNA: TGTGCCAGCGGCGGGGGGTCATCCAAAAACATTCAGTACTTC; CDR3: CASGGGSSKNIQYF
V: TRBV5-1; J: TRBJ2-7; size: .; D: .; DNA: TGCGCCAGCAGAACCTCGGGACAAGACTCCTACGAGCAGTACTTC; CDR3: CASRTSGQDSYEQYF
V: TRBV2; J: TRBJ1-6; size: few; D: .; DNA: TGTGCCAGCAGTTTCCCAGGAATGAGCACCTCGTCACCCCTCCACTTT; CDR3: CASSFPGMSTSSPLHF
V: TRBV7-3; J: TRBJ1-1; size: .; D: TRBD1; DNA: TGTGCCAGCAGCCCAGGGGGCCGCACTGAAGCTTTCTTT; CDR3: CASSPGGRTEAFF
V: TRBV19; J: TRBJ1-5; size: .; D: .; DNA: TGTGCCGGTTCTGGGACAACTACTAATCAGCCCCAGCATTTT; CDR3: CAGSGTTTNQPQHF
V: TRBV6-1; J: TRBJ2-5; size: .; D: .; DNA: TGTGCCAGCCAGGGGGGGCGGGGATTGAGAGAGACCCAGTACTTC; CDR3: CASQGGRGLRETQYF
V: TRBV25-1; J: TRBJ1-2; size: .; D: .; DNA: TGTGCCAGCAGTGACCAGGGGTCACCCCTCTATGGCTACACCTTC; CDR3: CASSDQGSPLYGYTF
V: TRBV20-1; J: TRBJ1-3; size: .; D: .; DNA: TGCAGTGCTAGATTTGGCAGCTCTGGAAACACCATATATTTT; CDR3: CSARFGSSGNTIYF
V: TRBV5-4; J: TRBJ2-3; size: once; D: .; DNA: TGTGCCAGCAGGGGGGGCGGGGGTACAGATACGCAGTATTTT; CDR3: CASRGGGGTDTQYF